The 25 T cell receptor beta chains reported below all come from one sample, sequenced in a study of blood T cell repertoires in COVID-19. Measured with immunoSEQ multiplex PCR; TCRdb has only the in-frame clones, and not every one. This table holds roughly 250,000 clones, roughly 90% found once. The specimen sequenced was PBMCs or T cells enriched from blood (not recorded which). All receptors come from a woman under 40 with acute COVID-19.

J is TRBJ1-1 and V is TRBV12-3 or TRBV12-4, with D hard to call. The CDR3 length is 13 residues. With 3 bases removed from V and 1 base from J, the gap between germline ends came to 6 bases. CDR3 in DNA: TGTGCCAGCAGTTTTCGGGGGAACACTGAAGCTTTCTTT. Translated: CASSFRGNTEAFF.

The chain has TRBV7-8 and TRBJ2-5, with 10 bases that match TRBD2. Germline lookup yields CDR1 SGHVS and CDR2 FQNEAQ. The CDR3 extends over 15 amino acids. V was clipped by 6 bases and J by 2 bases; unmatched bases: 6. In DNA form, the CDR3 reads TGTGCCAGCAGATTTCTAGCGGGGGTACAAGAGACCCAGTACTTC. Amino acids: CASRFLAGVQETQYF.

The chain couples TRBV10-3 to TRBJ2-1; D possibly corresponds to TRBD2 (6 bases). The V gene's germline CDR1 is ENHRY and CDR2 SYGVKD. The V end lost 9 bases, the J end lost 7 bases, and 13 bases lay between the germline ends. The CDR3 sequence is 12 residues long. CDR3 region: CAMGLRRNEQFF. The CDR3 coding sequence is TGTGCCATGGGACTTCGAAGGAATGAGCAGTTCTTC.

The chain carries TRBV28 and TRBJ1-5; D possibly corresponds to TRBD1 (6 bases). Trimming took off 5 bases at V and 3 bases at J, with 14 bases between the two ends. CDR3 length: 15 amino acids. The germline V gene has CDR1 MDHEN and CDR2 SYDVKM. The CDR3 DNA is TGTGCCAGCAGTCAACAGACAGGTCCCAATCAGCCCCAGCATTTT. Translation: CASSQQTGPNQPQHF.

The V call is TRBV27, the J call TRBJ2-7; a weak D match, TRBD1 (6 bases). V lost 11 bases to trimming and J lost 1 base, with 18 bases between them. The CDR3 extends over 14 amino acids. Germline V gives CDR1 MNHEY, CDR2 SMNVEV (reference sequence). The CDR3 nucleotides are TGTGCCGGTCCCACAGGGTCACTATCCTACGAGCAGTACTTC. This translates into CAGPTGSLSYEQYF.

The chain combines TRBV6-1 with TRBJ1-3; D call uncertain. CDR1 is MNHNS, CDR2 SASEGT, per germline. The CDR3 is 15 amino acids. V shed 0 bases and J shed 0 bases, with 6 bases lying between them. This CDR3 is CASSEAGLSGNTIYF. The CDR3 DNA is TGTGCCAGCAGTGAAGCGGGCCTCTCTGGAAACACCATATATTTT.

The chain joins TRBV29-1 to TRBJ2-3; 7 nucleotides match TRBD2. This CDR3 is 17 amino acids long. CDR1 and CDR2 (germline): SQVTM, ANQGSEA. V trimming: 4 bases; J trimming: 2 bases; junction bases outside the gene matches: 15. CDR3 coding DNA: TGCAGCGTTGCGGATGGGCCACGCGGGAGATCCACAGATACGCAGTATTTT. Translating it yields CSVADGPRGRSTDTQYF.

The chain recombines TRBV5-1 with TRBJ1-6; TRBD1 is a possible D gene (6 bases). This CDR3 is 14 amino acids long. Germline CDR1 is SGHRS and CDR2 is YFSETQ. V was clipped by 1 base and J by 6 bases, with 8 bases between them. The CDR3 DNA follows: TGCGCCAGCAGCTTGAGGGGGATTAATTCACCCCTCCACTTT. Residues: CASSLRGINSPLHF.

The V gene is TRBV28, the J gene TRBJ2-3; TRBD2 is a possible D gene (7 bases). Germline V gene lookup returns CDR1 MDHEN and CDR2 SYDVKM. Trimming pared 6 bases from V and 3 bases from J, leaving 16 bases between. The CDR3 has 15 amino acids. This CDR3 reads CASSLGGARTDTQYF. The DNA for the CDR3 is TGTGCCAGCAGCCTAGGGGGGGCTAGGACAGATACGCAGTATTTT.

The chain joins TRBV5-4 to TRBJ2-7, with unresolved D. CDR1 and CDR2 from the germline V gene are SGHNT and YYREEE (reference sequence). V dropped 2 bases and J dropped 5 bases, with 11 bases sitting between them. The CDR3 extends over 13 amino acids. CDR3 bases: TGTGCCAGCAGCTTCGTTGGCAGGAACGAGCAGTACTTC. Its translation is CASSFVGRNEQYF. The entire variable domain, with the rest obtained from reference TRBV5-4 and TRBJ2-7, is as follows: ETGVTQSPTHLIKTRGQQVTLRCSSQSGHNTVSWYQQALGQGPQFIFQYYREEENGRGNFPPRFSGLQFPNYSSELNVNALELDDSALYLCASSFVGRNEQYFGPGTRLTVT.

This rearrangement joins TRBV21-1 to TRBJ1-5; the D call of TRBD1 is as the table states it, not checked on the DNA. TRBV21-1 is tagged as a pseudogene. The CDR3 is made up of 15 amino acids. Here the CDR3 reads CASSKEPQANQPQHF. The DNA of the CDR3 is TGTGCCAGCAGCAAAGAACCACAGGCGAATCAGCCCCAGCATTTT.

This chain joins TRBV7-3 and TRBJ2-5; TRBD2 matches at 7 bases. Unmatched junction bases numbered 8, after V lost 2 bases and J lost 2 bases. The CDR3 is 16 amino acids. The germline gives CDR1 SGHTA, CDR2 FQGTGA. The CDR3 DNA reads TGTGCCAGCAGCTTACTTGCTAGCGGCCCGCAAGAGACCCAGTACTTC. It encodes CASSLLASGPQETQYF. Full variable domain (outside the CDR3, taken from reference TRBV7-3 and TRBJ2-5): GAGVSQTPSNKVTEKGKYVELRCDPISGHTALYWYRQSLGQGPEFLIYFQGTGAADDSGLPNDRFFAVRPEGSVSTLKIQRTERGDSAVYLCASSLLASGPQETQYFGPGTRLLVL.

This clone was detected once. The rearrangement joins TRBV7-9 to TRBJ1-5; 10 nucleotides agree with TRBD1. CDR1 SEHNR and CDR2 FQNEAQ come from the germline V gene (reference sequence). The CDR3 is 12 residues long. Trimming cost V 6 bases and J 11 bases; bases outside gene matches: 4. For the CDR3, the DNA is TGTGCCAGCAGGGGACAGGGGCCCTCCCAGCATTTT. It is translated as CASRGQGPSQHF.

The CDR3 is CSALTGEVTEAFF. CDR3 in DNA: TGCAGCGCCCTTACAGGGGAAGTAACTGAAGCTTTCTTT. The chain combines TRBV29-1 with TRBJ1-1; the match to TRBD1 covers 7 bases. The germline V gene encodes CDR1 SQVTM and CDR2 ANQGSEA. The CDR3 runs to 13 residues. The ends lost 7 bases at V and 5 bases at J; junction bases unmatched: 10.

The chain combines TRBV12-2 with TRBJ2-1; TRBD2 was called by the table and not checked on the DNA. TRBV12-2 is classified as a pseudogene. The CDR3 is 15 amino acids. The CDR3 bases are TGTGCAAGTCGCAAGGGGACTAGCGCGTACAATGAGCAGTTCTTC. It yields the protein CASRKGTSAYNEQFF.

V gene TRBV7-2 combines with J gene TRBJ1-5, with a tentative D call TRBD1 (5 bases). The CDR3 spans 15 residues. The germline gives CDR1 SGHTA, CDR2 FQGNSA. With 2 bases removed from V and 2 bases from J, the gap between germline ends came to 10 bases. CDR3 nucleotide sequence: TGTGCCAGCAGCTTAAGGCAGGGTGGCAATCAGCCCCAGCATTTT. It translates to CASSLRQGGNQPQHF.

This chain joins TRBV7-9 and TRBJ2-1; 7 bases fit TRBD2. From germline, CDR1 is SEHNR and CDR2 FQNEAQ (reference sequence). The CDR3 runs to 15 residues. The trim removed 5 bases at V and 4 bases at J, leaving 8 bases unmatched. The CDR3 protein is CASSEPGLPYNEQFF. The CDR3 coding sequence is TGTGCCAGCAGCGAACCGGGACTACCGTACAATGAGCAGTTCTTC.

This clone was detected a few times. V is TRBV7-8 and J is TRBJ2-5; possible D gene TRBD1, 6 bases. V dropped 7 bases and J dropped 4 bases, with 13 bases sitting between them. The CDR3 has 13 amino acids. The germline CDR1 and CDR2 sequences are SGHVS and FQNEAQ. CDR3 sequence: CASTVTGRETQYF. CDR3 DNA sequence: TGTGCCAGCACCGTTACAGGGCGAGAGACCCAGTACTTC.

DNA for the CDR3: TGTGCCAGCAGCCAGGGTTGGACAGGGTTAGATACGCAGTATTTT. Translation: CASSQGWTGLDTQYF. The chain employs TRBV3-1 (or the pseudogene TRBV3-2) and TRBJ2-3; 8 positions agree with TRBD1. The CDR3 sequence is 15 residues long. Per germline, CDR1 LGHDT and CDR2 YNNKEL (reference sequence). V dropped 3 bases and J dropped 5; count of bases not matched to a gene: 7.

The chain couples TRBV18 to TRBJ2-1; 16 bases map to TRBD2. Germline-derived CDR1 and CDR2 are KGHSH and LQKENI. The J segment lost 9 bases and the V segment lost 0 bases, leaving 2 bases of the junction unmatched. The CDR3 is 16 amino acids. In nucleotides, the CDR3 is TGTGCCAGCTCACCACCCGGGACTAGCGGGAGGGGTGAGCAGTTCTTC. Its protein product is CASSPPGTSGRGEQFF.

The chain employs TRBV18 and TRBJ2-5, with TRBD2 matching 10 bases. J gave up 5 bases and V 6 bases, and 15 bases lay outside the gene matches. The germline CDR1 and CDR2 sequences are KGHSH and LQKENI. The CDR3 totals 17 residues. The CDR3 reads CASSPSSGGARGETQYF. The CDR3 DNA reads TGTGCCAGCTCCCCGTCGAGCGGGGGGGCACGAGGGGAGACCCAGTACTTC.

V is TRBV20-1 and J is TRBJ2-7; the D is unclear. Germline CDR1 DFQATT, CDR2 SNEGSKA (reference sequence). This CDR3 comprises 11 residues. V was clipped by 3 bases and J by 4 bases, with 7 bases between them. The CDR3 DNA is TGCAGTGCTAGGCTCGGTTACGAGCAGTACTTC. Its translation: CSARLGYEQYF.

The V gene is TRBV29-1, the J gene TRBJ1-2; unclear D gene. Germline lookup yields CDR1 SQVTM and CDR2 ANQGSEA. This CDR3 spans 11 amino acids. The V and J ends lost 8 bases and 2 bases respectively, with 9 bases between them. CDR3 in DNA: TGCAGCCTTGGGCAGAACTATGGCTACACCTTC. Its protein is CSLGQNYGYTF.

The V and J genes are TRBV19 and TRBJ2-1, with 7 positions matching TRBD1. The J segment lost 2 bases and the V segment lost 10 bases, leaving 2 bases of the junction unmatched. The CDR3 sequence is 12 residues long. Germline V gene sequence: CDR1 LNHDA, CDR2 SQIVND (reference sequence). Here the CDR3 DNA reads TGTGCCACCAGGGGGACCTACAATGAGCAGTTCTTC. Protein product: CATRGTYNEQFF. The full variable domain, rest sourced from reference TRBV19 and TRBJ2-1, is DGGITQSPKYLFRKEGQNVTLSCEQNLNHDAMYWYRQDPGQGLRLIYYSQIVNDFQKGDIAEGYSVSREKKESFPLTVTSAQKNPTAFYLCATRGTYNEQFFGPGTRLTVL.

This sequence joins TRBV21-1 and TRBJ2-4; the listed D gene, TRBD1, was not tested against the DNA. TRBV21-1 is an annotated pseudogene. CDR3 length: 16 residues. CDR3 region: CASSWKWDRRKNIQYF. DNA for the CDR3: TGTGCCAGCAGCTGGAAATGGGACAGGCGCAAAAACATTCAGTACTTC.